One and the same sample provided the 14 T cell receptor beta chains below, sequenced in a study of T cell responses to AZD1222 COVID-19 vaccine. Assay: immunoSEQ multiplex PCR; the TCRdb copy retains only in-frame clones and omits some. This table has some 100,000 clones, roughly nine tenths appearing once. The specimen was peripheral blood, collected on day 0 of AZD1222 vaccination. The receptors shown here come from an adult in good health.

This chain links TRBV2 with TRBJ2-4; D is undetermined. Trimming stripped 7 bases from V and 7 bases from J, with 17 bases between. In germline, CDR1 is SNHLY, CDR2 FYNNEI. This CDR3 comprises 14 residues. The DNA of the CDR3 is TGTGCCAGCATCCTAAAGGAAGGGTGGAACATTCAGTACTTC. It is translated as CASILKEGWNIQYF.

This chain joins TRBV27 and TRBJ1-5; D is unresolved. Germline V gene data show CDR1 as MNHEY and CDR2 as SMNVEV (reference sequence). With 4 bases removed from V and 2 bases from J, the gap between germline ends came to 15 bases. CDR3 length: 16 amino acids. CDR3 amino acids: CASSSFGDNGNQPQHF. The DNA for the CDR3 is TGTGCCAGCAGTTCCTTCGGAGATAACGGCAATCAGCCCCAGCATTTT.

Only a few counts were recorded for this clone. The gene calls are TRBV13 and TRBJ1-3; D gene unclear. CDR1 and CDR2 (germline): PRHDT, FYEKMQ (reference sequence). V was pared by 1 base and J by 4 bases, with 5 bases between. The CDR3 has 13 residues. CDR3 sequence (DNA): TGTGCCAGCAGCTTAGTAGGGGGAAACACCATATATTTT. It is translated as CASSLVGGNTIYF.

This chain links TRBV30 with TRBJ1-1; 7 positions agree with TRBD1. The CDR3 has 16 amino acids. V gave up 0 bases and J gave up 0 bases; unmatched junction bases: 7. Per germline, CDR1 GTSNPN and CDR2 SVGIG (reference sequence). The CDR3 coding sequence is TGTGCCTGGAGTGTAGGGTCAGGGGGTATGAACACTGAAGCTTTCTTT. Translation: CAWSVGSGGMNTEAFF.

The chain has TRBV2 and TRBJ2-1; D may be TRBD1 (5 bases). The CDR3 is 11 residues long. The germline CDR1 and CDR2 sequences are SNHLY and FYNNEI. The CDR3 loop reads CAVGQVNEQFF. The CDR3 nucleotides are TGTGCGGTGGGGCAGGTCAATGAGCAGTTCTTC.

This sequence joins TRBV4-2 and TRBJ2-2; 10 nucleotides line up with TRBD1. V trimming: 4 bases; J trimming: 3 bases; junction bases outside the gene matches: 11. The CDR3 is 18 amino acids. Germline assignment: CDR1 LGHNA and CDR2 YNFKEQ. CDR3 sequence reads: CASSLQGQGVKDTGELFF. For the CDR3, the DNA is TGTGCCAGCAGCCTCCAAGGACAGGGGGTAAAGGACACCGGGGAGCTGTTTTTT.

J is TRBJ2-4 and V is TRBV4-3, with 10 bases lining up with TRBD2. V was pared by 0 bases and J by 5 bases, with 7 bases of the junction left unmatched. Per germline, CDR1 LGHNA and CDR2 YSLEER. The CDR3 contains 17 residues. The DNA for the CDR3 is TGCGCCAGCAGCCAAGATAGGGCTAGCGGGGGCCAAAACATTCAGTACTTC. The encoded protein is CASSQDRASGGQNIQYF.

The V call is TRBV5-1, the J call TRBJ2-3, with 11 bases identical to TRBD2. V gave up 0 bases and J gave up 2 bases; unmatched junction bases: 2. This CDR3 contains 16 residues. Germline lookup yields CDR1 SGHRS and CDR2 YFSETQ. The DNA of the CDR3 is TGCGCCAGCAGCTTGGGACTAGCGGGGTTCACAGATACGCAGTATTTT. Residues: CASSLGLAGFTDTQYF. The full variable domain, in which reference TRBV5-1 and TRBJ2-3 provide the parts outside the CDR3, is KAGVTQTPRYLIKTRGQQVTLSCSPISGHRSVSWYQQTPGQGLQFLFEYFSETQRNKGNFPGRFSGRQFSNSRSEMNVSTLELGDSALYLCASSLGLAGFTDTQYFGPGTRLTVL.

In its sample, this clone was seen a few times. The V and J genes are TRBV4-3 and TRBJ1-2; 8 bases align to TRBD1. Germline V CDR1 and CDR2: LGHNA, YSLEER. CDR3 length: 14 residues. With V trimmed by 3 bases and J by 3 bases, 3 bases remained unmatched. CDR3 amino acids: CASSHGQGDYGYTF. The CDR3 DNA sequence: TGCGCCAGCAGCCATGGACAGGGCGACTATGGCTACACCTTC.

The chain is built from TRBV7-2 and TRBJ2-7, with D perhaps matching TRBD1 (6 bases). The CDR3 length is 12 residues. The V gene lost 1 base and the J gene lost 9 bases, with 10 bases spanning the gap. Germline V gene sequence: CDR1 SGHTA, CDR2 FQGNSA. CDR3 residues: CASSLDRGWQYF. The CDR3 DNA is TGTGCCAGCAGCTTAGATAGGGGGTGGCAGTACTTC.

The CDR3 sequence is CASSPGVGQGNTEAFF. The CDR3 bases are TGCGCCAGCAGCCCCGGCGTGGGACAGGGGAACACTGAAGCTTTCTTT. The chain employs TRBV5-1 and TRBJ1-1; TRBD1 matches 9 bases. CDR1 is SGHRS and CDR2 is YFSETQ in the germline V gene. The CDR3 sequence is 16 residues long. The ends lost 4 bases at V and 1 base at J; junction bases unmatched: 8.

The chain carries TRBV12-5 and TRBJ1-1, with TRBD1 identical over 8 bases. J lost 3 bases, V lost 0 bases, and 9 bases had no gene match. There are 17 residues in the CDR3. Germline assignment: CDR1 LGHNT and CDR2 FRNRAP. The CDR3 region is CASGLVQTGGIYTEAFF. The CDR3 nucleotides read TGTGCTAGTGGTTTGGTACAAACAGGGGGTATTTACACTGAAGCTTTCTTT.

The chain carries TRBV11-2 and TRBJ2-7; 9 nucleotides line up with TRBD1. The V and J ends lost 5 bases and 2 bases, in that order; junction bases with no gene match: 16. Germline CDR1 SGHAT, CDR2 FQNNGV. The CDR3 sequence is 18 residues long. The CDR3, as DNA: TGTGCCAGCAGCCCCCGCATCAAAGGACAGGGGAAGACCTACGAGCAGTACTTC. The encoded protein is CASSPRIKGQGKTYEQYF.

This sequence joins TRBV19 and TRBJ2-4, with 8 bases lining up with TRBD1. CDR1 LNHDA and CDR2 SQIVND come from the germline V gene (reference sequence). There are 13 residues in the CDR3. V shed 3 bases and J 10 bases; nucleotides not matched to a gene: 5. The CDR3 loop reads CASSIPTGGIQYF. In nucleotides, the CDR3 is TGTGCCAGTAGTATTCCCACAGGGGGAATTCAGTACTTC.